This entry describes one TCR beta chain. Via MiXCR, TCRdb re-called the RT-PCR reads, giving one row per CDR3 protein. The data hold about 74,000 distinct CDR3 sequences, with 26% observed a single time. This sample stems from a study of patients and donors after allogeneic stem cell transplantation. Trimming removed 0 bases from V and 5 bases from J, with 11 bases in between. There are 15 residues in the CDR3. Per germline, CDR1 MGHRA and CDR2 YSYEKL. This clonotype was obtained from a human donor who was either an allogeneic HSCT recipient or a stem cell or donor lymphocyte infusion donor (not recorded which). It is not recorded whose cells these are; they may come from a transplant donor. Source material: blood, either unsorted or a sorted T cell fraction (not recorded which). This chain links TRBV4-1 with TRBJ1-5, with D unresolved. The CDR3 loop is CASSQDRRVYQPQHF. The CDR3 coding sequence is TGCGCCAGCAGCCAAGATCGACGGGTCTATCAGCCCCAGCATTTT.